The rows below give T cell receptor beta chains drawn from one sample of a study of Ad26.COV2.S vaccination and SARS-CoV-2 variants. Sequencing used immunoSEQ multiplex PCR; TCRdb keeps in-frame clones, though not all of them. This table holds about 350,000 clones, 86% found once. Material: peripheral blood, obtained in a trial of Ad26.COV2.S vaccine versus placebo. These receptors were obtained from a person aged 18 to 59 who received the Ad26.COV2.S COVID-19 vaccine or a placebo. Both conserved end residues are part of each CDR3. D genes are given only for firm matches. Expanded clones are given a class, and other clones once, few, many or no size at all.

TRBV7-9	TRBJ2-6	-	-	TGTGCCAGCAGATTAGAGGGGTCTGGGGCCAACGTCCTGACTTTC	CASRLEGSGANVLTF
TRBV20-1	TRBJ2-5	-	TRBD2	TGCAGTGGGGCGGGAGTGGAGACCCAGTACTTC	CSGAGVETQYF
TRBV9	TRBJ2-5	-	TRBD2	TGTGCCAGCAGCCCTCCTTCGGGAGGACTCCAAGAGACCCAGTACTTC	CASSPPSGGLQETQYF
TRBV29-1	TRBJ2-3	-	-	TGCAGCGTGGGGGGACGGGGCACAGATACGCAGTATTTT	CSVGGRGTDTQYF
TRBV28	TRBJ1-1	-	TRBD1	TGTGCCAGCAGTTTATACCCAGGGGGTCACACTGAAGCTTTCTTT	CASSLYPGGHTEAFF
TRBV2	TRBJ2-5	once	TRBD2	TGTGCCACGCAGGGCGGGGGACCCCAAGAGACCCAGTACTTC	CATQGGGPQETQYF
TRBV11-2	TRBJ2-7	-	TRBD2	TGTGCCAGCAGCTTAGAGGCTAGCGGGACCTTCTACGAGCAGTACTTC	CASSLEASGTFYEQYF
TRBV27	TRBJ2-1	-	-	TGTGCCAGCAGCGCTATATCCTACAATGAGCAGTTCTTC	CASSAISYNEQFF
TRBV30	TRBJ1-4	-	TRBD1	TGTGCCTGGAGTTTTGACAGGGCGGGTGAAAAACTGTTTTTT	CAWSFDRAGEKLFF
TRBV7-9	TRBJ2-2	few	-	TGTGCCAGCAGCTTAGCCGACTCCTCCACCGGGGAGCTGTTTTTT	CASSLADSSTGELFF
TRBV4-2	TRBJ1-2	-	-	TGTGCCAGCAGCCAAGTAAACTATGGCTACACCTTC	CASSQVNYGYTF
TRBV10-1	TRBJ1-5	once	-	TGCGCCAGCAGTGAGGCTAGAAATCAGCCCCAGCATTTT	CASSEARNQPQHF
TRBV11-2	TRBJ1-2	-	-	TGTGCCAGCAGCTTAGATATAAGTGACTATGGCTACACCTTC	CASSLDISDYGYTF
TRBV18	TRBJ1-1	-	TRBD1	TGTGCCAGCTCACCCGGGACAGGGGGCAGTAACACTGAAGCTTTCTTT	CASSPGTGGSNTEAFF
TRBV27	TRBJ2-1	-	TRBD2	TGTGCCAGCAGTACAGAACTAGCGGGACTATACAATGAGCAGTTCTTC	CASSTELAGLYNEQFF
TRBV7-2	TRBJ2-3	-	TRBD1	TGTGCCAGCAGCTTAGGGACAGGGGCAGATACGCAGTATTTT	CASSLGTGADTQYF
TRBV7-9	TRBJ1-2	few	-	TGTGCCAGCAGCTTAGGCAGAACGCCGATCTATGGCTACACCTTC	CASSLGRTPIYGYTF
TRBV27	TRBJ2-3	-	-	TGTGCCAGCAGTTTCGGAGTGGGAGTGGGCACAGATACGCAGTATTTT	CASSFGVGVGTDTQYF
TRBV19	TRBJ1-1	many	TRBD1	TGTGCCAGTAGTACCAGACAGGGGTCGGTTACTGAAGCTTTCTTT	CASSTRQGSVTEAFF
TRBV7-3	TRBJ1-1	-	TRBD1	TGTGCCAGCAGCGACCCGACAGGGCAAGCTTTCTTT	CASSDPTGQAFF
TRBV12-3/TRBV12-4	TRBJ1-2	-	TRBD1	TGTGCCAGCTCGACAGGGGTGTATGGCTACACCTTC	CASSTGVYGYTF
TRBV7-7	TRBJ1-6	few	TRBD1	TGTGCCAGCAGCCGGGACAGTGATTCACCCCTCCACTTT	CASSRDSDSPLHF
TRBV28	TRBJ2-1	once	-	TGTGCCAGCAGCTCCGCAGCATTTTCCTACAATGAGCAGTTCTTC	CASSSAAFSYNEQFF
TRBV4-1	TRBJ1-1	once	-	TGCGCCAGCAGCCAAGAGGGACCCTGGACCACTGAAGCTTTCTTT	CASSQEGPWTTEAFF
TRBV11-2	TRBJ2-3	-	TRBD1	TGTGCCAGCAGCTTCGGACAGGGTCTGCAGTATTTT	CASSFGQGLQYF
TRBV2	TRBJ2-5	-	TRBD2	TGTGCCAGCAGGAGACTAGCGGGGGGCCGGGCAGAGACCCAGTACTTC	CASRRLAGGRAETQYF
TRBV9	TRBJ2-3	-	TRBD2	TGTGCCAGCAGCGTAGCCCTAGGGACTAGCGGGAGGGTAGGCACAGATACGCAGTATTTT	CASSVALGTSGRVGTDTQYF
TRBV4-1	TRBJ2-4	-	TRBD1	TGCGCCAGCAGCCGGGGACAGGGGAGTACCAAAAACATTCAGTACTTC	CASSRGQGSTKNIQYF
TRBV19	TRBJ1-5	-	TRBD1	TGTGCCAGTAGATCGGACAGGAGTAGCAATCAGCCCCAGCATTTT	CASRSDRSSNQPQHF
TRBV10-3	TRBJ2-1	-	-	TGTGCCATCAGTGACCCAGAAAACTACTACAATGAGCAGTTCTTC	CAISDPENYYNEQFF
TRBV4-1	TRBJ2-3	-	-	TGCGCCAGCAGCCACGGACGGATCGCTAGCACAGATACGCAGTATTTT	CASSHGRIASTDTQYF
TRBV7-2	TRBJ1-5	-	TRBD1	TGTGCCAGCAGCCCCCGGGACAGCCCAAATCAGCCCCAGCATTTT	CASSPRDSPNQPQHF
TRBV4-1	TRBJ2-7	-	TRBD1	TGCGCCAGCAGCGGTACTCCCGCAGGGGGCCACTACGAGCAGTACTTC	CASSGTPAGGHYEQYF
TRBV4-2	TRBJ1-4	-	-	TGTGCCAGCAGCCAAAGGCAGAGAGCAACTAATGAAAAACTGTTTTTT	CASSQRQRATNEKLFF
TRBV21-1	TRBJ2-7	-	-	TGTGCCAGCACAGCAAAGGGCGGGCGGAGAGACTACGAGCAGTACTTC	CASTAKGGRRDYEQYF
TRBV3-1/TRBV3-2	TRBJ1-1	-	TRBD1	TGTGCCAGCAGTCGACAGGGACTATGGAACACTGAAGCTTTCTTT	CASSRQGLWNTEAFF
TRBV6-2/TRBV6-3	TRBJ1-5	few	-	TGTGCCAGCAGTTACCAATGGCGTCAGCCCCAGCATTTT	CASSYQWRQPQHF
TRBV12-3/TRBV12-4	TRBJ1-2	-	-	TGTGCCAGCAGCGGGACCAGGTATGGCTACACCTTC	CASSGTRYGYTF
TRBV29-1	TRBJ2-7	-	TRBD2	TGCAGCGCCAAGACCCAAGCGGGAGTCGGGGACGAGCAGTACTTC	CSAKTQAGVGDEQYF
TRBV30	TRBJ1-2	many	-	TGTGCCTGGAGTGTACGGGCAGGGGATCTCGATGGCTACACCTTC	CAWSVRAGDLDGYTF
TRBV6-2/TRBV6-3	TRBJ2-6	-	-	TGTGCCAGCAGTCCATACTCTGGGGCCAACGTCCTGACTTTC	CASSPYSGANVLTF
TRBV9	TRBJ2-7	-	-	TGTGCCAGCAGCGTAGACCCGTACACACACGAGCAGTACTTC	CASSVDPYTHEQYF
TRBV11-3	TRBJ2-7	-	-	TGTGCCAGCGGCCAGGCGGGGTCCTACGAGCAGTACTTC	CASGQAGSYEQYF
TRBV11-2	TRBJ1-1	-	-	TGTGCCAGCAGCTTGCCCCACCAGCGGGAAGCTTTCTTT	CASSLPHQREAFF
TRBV24-1	TRBJ2-1	-	TRBD1	TGTGCCACCAGTGAGTCGGGACAGCCTTACAATGAGCAGTTCTTC	CATSESGQPYNEQFF
TRBV15	TRBJ2-1	-	TRBD2	TGTGCCACCAGCAGAGATTTTGCCGTAGCGGGAGGGAGGAATGAGCAGTTCTTC	CATSRDFAVAGGRNEQFF
TRBV4-2	TRBJ2-5	-	-	TGTGCCAGCAGCCAAGGATCGACGAGTGGGGAGACCCAGTACTTC	CASSQGSTSGETQYF
TRBV11-2	TRBJ1-1	few	-	TGTGCCAGCAGCTCAGGGATTGAAGCTTTCTTT	CASSSGIEAFF
TRBV18	TRBJ1-2	-	-	TGTGCCAGCTCACCAGGAACGGGAGGCGAATATGGCTACACCTTC	CASSPGTGGEYGYTF
TRBV6-5	TRBJ1-3	-	TRBD1	TGTGCCAGCAGTTACTCGACAGGGAGCGGAAACACCATATATTTT	CASSYSTGSGNTIYF
TRBV14	TRBJ1-2	-	-	TGTGCCAGCAGCCAAGATCATATGTGGGAGGGCTACACCTTC	CASSQDHMWEGYTF
TRBV7-2	TRBJ2-3	-	-	TGTGCCAGCAGCTCTCTTGATCGGGCAGATACGCAGTATTTT	CASSSLDRADTQYF
TRBV4-2	TRBJ2-3	-	-	TGTGCCAGCAGCCAAGAGTGGAGGGCGGACATGGGGGATACGCAGTATTTT	CASSQEWRADMGDTQYF
TRBV5-1	TRBJ2-5	-	-	TGCGCCAGCAGCCCCGAGGAAGAGACCCAGTACTTC	CASSPEEETQYF
TRBV5-4	TRBJ2-2	-	TRBD2	TGTGCCAGCAGTCCCGGACTAGCGGGTGCGGGGGAGCTGTTTTTT	CASSPGLAGAGELFF
TRBV28	TRBJ2-5	-	-	TGTGCCAGCAGTCAGGGAAGACGAGAGACCCAGTACTTC	CASSQGRRETQYF